Listed here are 25 T cell receptor beta chains from one sample, sequenced in a study of blood T cell repertoires in COVID-19. Generated by immunoSEQ multiplex PCR, the TCRdb table keeps only in-frame clones and is missing some. The top ten hold around a fifth of the sample, which has around 52,000 clones, more than 75% seen once. Source material: peripheral blood. The origin of the receptors is an older woman with acute or convalescent COVID-19.

In this sample, this clone turned up a few times. The chain combines TRBV29-1 with TRBJ2-1, with D possibly called TRBD1 or TRBD2 (6 bases each). This CDR3 is built from 13 residues. V was cut by 7 bases and J by 4 bases, with 14 bases left in between. CDR1 SQVTM and CDR2 ANQGSEA come from the germline V gene. CDR3 amino acids: CSGGADSYNEQFF. CDR3 in DNA: TGCAGCGGGGGGGCGGACAGTTACAATGAGCAGTTCTTC.

This clone was detected only a few times. The chain employs TRBV11-2 and TRBJ2-7; possible D gene TRBD2, 5 bases. V lost 5 bases and J 3 bases, leaving 23 bases between the germline ends. The CDR3 covers 17 residues. CDR1 and CDR2 from the germline V gene are SGHAT and FQNNGV. The CDR3 protein is CASSRLSGPSSLYEQYF. As DNA, the CDR3 is TGTGCCAGCAGCCGACTATCAGGCCCCTCATCCCTCTACGAGCAGTACTTC.

V is TRBV4-3 and J is TRBJ2-7; D gene unclear. CDR3 length: 13 amino acids. The germline V gene has CDR1 LGHNA and CDR2 YSLEER. Deletions cut 0 bases from V and 6 bases from J, with 9 bases between. CDR3 amino acids: CASSQDRTAEQYF. In nucleotides, the CDR3 is TGCGCCAGCAGCCAAGATCGAACAGCCGAGCAGTACTTC.

This clone was detected a few times. The chain uses TRBV27 and TRBJ2-3, with D tentatively TRBD2 (5 bases). The CDR3 has 14 amino acids. Germline assignment: CDR1 MNHEY and CDR2 SMNVEV (reference sequence). V lost 11 bases, J lost 5 bases, and 20 bases lay in between. The CDR3 here is CASSRDQRVDTQYF. The DNA of the CDR3 is TGTGCCTCATCCCGGGATCAGCGAGTAGATACGCAGTATTTT.

The chain links TRBV9 to TRBJ1-6, with 7 bases lining up with TRBD1. Per the germline V gene, CDR1 is SGDLS and CDR2 is YYNGEE. V lost 3 bases to trimming and J lost 0 bases; unmatched junction nucleotides: 3. This CDR3 has 16 amino acids. CDR3 in amino acids: CASSETGISYNSPLHF. In nucleotides, the CDR3 is TGTGCCAGCAGCGAGACAGGGATCTCCTATAATTCACCCCTCCACTTT.

The genes are TRBV7-3 and TRBJ2-5; 15 nucleotides agree with TRBD2. The CDR3 is 15 amino acids. The J segment lost 7 bases and the V segment lost 5 bases, leaving 5 bases of the junction unmatched. Germline values: CDR1 SGHTA, CDR2 FQGTGA. The CDR3 DNA reads TGTGCCAGCAGCCTCCCGGGACTAGCGGGGGGGACCCAGTACTTC. Its protein is CASSLPGLAGGTQYF.

On this clone itself: The same CDR3 arises from other DNA sequences in this sample as well. The chain joins TRBV7-9 to TRBJ2-3; TRBD1 aligns across 8 bases. CDR3 length equals 15 residues. The V gene's germline CDR1 is SEHNR and CDR2 FQNEAQ (reference sequence). With V trimmed by 0 bases and J by 4 bases, 3 bases remained unmatched. The CDR3 is CASSLATGGADTQYF. The CDR3, as DNA: TGTGCCAGCAGCTTAGCTACAGGGGGAGCAGATACGCAGTATTTT.

This clone was detected a few times. This sequence joins TRBV7-2 and TRBJ2-7, with TRBD2 matching 10 bases. CDR1 and CDR2 from the germline V gene are SGHTA and FQGNSA. After removal of 5 bases from V and 2 bases from J, the junction contained 18 bases not matched to a gene. CDR3 length: 19 amino acids. The CDR3 DNA follows: TGTGCCAGCAGCCCAGGGGGAGCGGGGGGGCCGTTGAAGGCCTACGAGCAGTACTTC. Protein product: CASSPGGAGGPLKAYEQYF.

V is TRBV15 and J is TRBJ1-3, with 8 bases that match TRBD1. Per the germline V gene, CDR1 is LNHNV and CDR2 is YYDKDF (reference sequence). There are 15 residues in the CDR3. Unmatched junction bases numbered 4, after V lost 6 bases and J lost 0 bases. The CDR3 bases are TGTGCCACCAGTGGGGACAGGAGCTCTGGAAACACCATATATTTT. Its protein product is CATSGDRSSGNTIYF.

This chain links TRBV5-4 with TRBJ1-2, with TRBD1 matching over 10 bases. The V and J ends lost 4 bases and 7 bases, in that order; junction bases with no gene match: 1. The CDR3 runs 12 residues. From germline, CDR1 is SGHNT and CDR2 YYREEE (reference sequence). In DNA form, the CDR3 reads TGTGCCAGCAGCCGACAGGGGGCTGGCTACACCTTC. The encoded protein is CASSRQGAGYTF.

The CDR3 DNA follows: TGTGCCAGCAGCCCCAGTACTAGCGGGGGGACGAGGATCAATGAGCAGTTCTTC. The encoded protein is CASSPSTSGGTRINEQFF. J is TRBJ2-1 and V is TRBV9; 12 bases line up with TRBD2. CDR1 SGDLS and CDR2 YYNGEE come from the germline V gene. J was trimmed by 6 bases and V by 4 bases; bases with no gene match: 14. CDR3 length: 18 amino acids.

A single count supports this clone. This chain connects TRBV9 to TRBJ2-3; TRBD1 is a possible D gene (6 bases). Germline loops: CDR1 SGDLS, CDR2 YYNGEE. This CDR3 contains 15 residues. V lost 2 bases to trimming and J lost 2 bases, with 12 bases between them. The CDR3 DNA sequence: TGTGCCAGCAGCGTCGGTCAGGGGTACACAGATACGCAGTATTTT. As protein: CASSVGQGYTDTQYF.

V and J are TRBV7-8 and TRBJ2-7; weak D call: TRBD1 (5 bases). Germline lookup yields CDR1 SGHVS and CDR2 FQNEAQ. Deletions cut 0 bases from V and 5 bases from J, with 14 bases between. The CDR3 consists of 15 residues. The CDR3 DNA sequence: TGTGCCAGCAGCTTAGCCGTGGCCAGGGTGGACGAGCAGTACTTC. It codes for CASSLAVARVDEQYF.

The chain carries TRBV5-4 and TRBJ1-4; D is unclear. Between the trimmed V and J ends, which lost 0 bases and 6 bases, there was a span of 9 bases. This CDR3 region has 14 residues. The germline gives CDR1 SGHNT, CDR2 YYREEE (reference sequence). CDR3 residues: CASSLEGRDEKLFF. Here the CDR3 DNA reads TGTGCCAGCAGCTTGGAAGGGAGGGATGAAAAACTGTTTTTT.

The V call is TRBV25-1, the J call TRBJ1-6, with D unclear. Germline V lookup: CDR1 MGHDK, CDR2 SYGVNS. This CDR3 comprises 12 residues. V was pared by 5 bases and J by 3 bases, with 2 bases between. CDR3 nucleotides: TGTGCCAGCAGTTACTATAATTCACCCCTCCACTTT. Protein: CASSYYNSPLHF.

The chain carries TRBV6-5 and TRBJ1-2; 8 positions match TRBD1. V was pared by 6 bases and J by 8 bases, with 11 bases of the junction left unmatched. Per the germline V gene, CDR1 is MNHEY and CDR2 is SVGAGI. The CDR3 contains 14 residues. CDR3 sequence (DNA): TGTGCCAGCAGACAACAGGGGGTTGGAGGGGGCTACACCTTC. Residues: CASRQQGVGGGYTF.

This sequence joins TRBV5-1 and TRBJ1-4; D gene uncertain. From germline, CDR1 is SGHRS and CDR2 YFSETQ. V lost 0 bases, J lost 8 bases, and 11 bases lay in between. This CDR3 contains 14 residues. CDR3 in DNA: TGCGCCAGCAGCTTGGCGGGGTCGGAGGAAAAACTGTTTTTT. Protein product: CASSLAGSEEKLFF.

This sequence joins TRBV3-1 (or the pseudogene TRBV3-2) and TRBJ1-1, with D perhaps matching TRBD1 (5 bases). The CDR3 extends over 11 amino acids. Germline CDR1 and CDR2: LGHDT and YNNKEL (reference sequence). V was trimmed by 6 bases and J by 8 bases, leaving 10 bases between them. Written as DNA, the CDR3 is TGTGCCAGCAGGCGGGGACCCGAAGCTTTCTTT. Its protein product is CASRRGPEAFF.

V and J are TRBV9 and TRBJ1-2; D is unclear. V lost 0 bases and J lost 0, with 3 bases in between. Looked up from germline, CDR1 is SGDLS and CDR2 is YYNGEE. The CDR3 runs to 13 residues. The CDR3 spells CASSVGANYGYTF. CDR3 bases: TGTGCCAGCAGCGTAGGAGCTAACTATGGCTACACCTTC.

The gene calls are TRBV11-3 and TRBJ2-2; the match to TRBD2 covers 7 bases. Looked up from germline, CDR1 is SGHNT and CDR2 is YENEEA. There are 16 residues in the CDR3. J gave up 3 bases and V 5 bases, and 9 bases lay outside the gene matches. The CDR3: CASSALTSTDTGELFF. CDR3 sequence (DNA): TGTGCCAGCAGCGCCCTGACTAGCACGGACACCGGGGAGCTGTTTTTT.

The chain employs TRBV5-6 and TRBJ1-2, with a weak D call TRBD1 (6 bases). V was clipped by 4 bases and J by 3 bases, with 10 bases between them. CDR1 is SGHDT, CDR2 YYEEEE, per germline. This CDR3 is 13 amino acids long. DNA of the CDR3: TGTGCCAGCAGCCCGGGACAAGACTATGGCTACACCTTC. Translating it yields CASSPGQDYGYTF.

A few counts support this clone. The chain couples TRBV4-1 to TRBJ1-3; D not resolved. Per germline, CDR1 MGHRA and CDR2 YSYEKL. This CDR3 comprises 17 residues. Trimming removed 0 bases at V and 0 bases at J, with 12 bases between. The CDR3 region is CASSQDFRSHSGNTIYF. CDR3 DNA: TGCGCCAGCAGCCAAGATTTCAGGTCGCACTCTGGAAACACCATATATTTT.

This chain links TRBV6-5 with TRBJ1-4; perhaps TRBD1 as D (6 bases). This CDR3 is 14 amino acids long. V was trimmed by 6 bases and J by 1 base, leaving 9 bases between them. Germline lookup yields CDR1 MNHEY and CDR2 SVGAGI. This CDR3 is CASSKTGTNEKLFF. CDR3 DNA sequence: TGTGCCAGCAGCAAGACAGGAACTAATGAAAAACTGTTTTTT.

This chain links TRBV5-1 with TRBJ1-5; 7 bases map to TRBD1. The germline V gene encodes CDR1 SGHRS and CDR2 YFSETQ. CDR3 length: 15 amino acids. V was pared by 4 bases and J by 5 bases, with 9 bases of the junction left unmatched. CDR3: CASSPEGAADQPQHF. CDR3 nucleotide sequence: TGCGCCAGCAGCCCGGAGGGGGCTGCCGATCAGCCCCAGCATTTT.

The rearrangement links TRBV7-2 to TRBJ2-3, with D hard to call. The V end lost 3 bases, the J end lost 2 bases, and 18 bases lay between the germline ends. The CDR3 totals 17 residues. The germline gives CDR1 SGHTA, CDR2 FQGNSA. CDR3 coding DNA: TGTGCCAGCAGCTTCCGTAGTCTGGGCGCAACCACAGATACGCAGTATTTT. As protein: CASSFRSLGATTDTQYF.